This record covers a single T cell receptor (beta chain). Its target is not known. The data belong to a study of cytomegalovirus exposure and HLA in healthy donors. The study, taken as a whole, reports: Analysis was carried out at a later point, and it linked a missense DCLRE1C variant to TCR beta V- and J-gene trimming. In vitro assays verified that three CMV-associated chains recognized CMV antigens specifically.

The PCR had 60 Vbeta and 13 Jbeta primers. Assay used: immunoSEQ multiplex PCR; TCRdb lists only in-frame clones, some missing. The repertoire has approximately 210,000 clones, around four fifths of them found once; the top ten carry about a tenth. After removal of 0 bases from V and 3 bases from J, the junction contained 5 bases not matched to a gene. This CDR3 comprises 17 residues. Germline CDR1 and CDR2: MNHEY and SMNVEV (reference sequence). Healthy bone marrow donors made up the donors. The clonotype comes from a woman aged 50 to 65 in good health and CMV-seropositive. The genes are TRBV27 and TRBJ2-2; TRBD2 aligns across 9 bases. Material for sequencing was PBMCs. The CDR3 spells CASSLSITSGHTGELFF. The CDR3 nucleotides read TGTGCCAGCAGTTTATCGATAACTAGCGGGCACACCGGGGAGCTGTTTTTT.